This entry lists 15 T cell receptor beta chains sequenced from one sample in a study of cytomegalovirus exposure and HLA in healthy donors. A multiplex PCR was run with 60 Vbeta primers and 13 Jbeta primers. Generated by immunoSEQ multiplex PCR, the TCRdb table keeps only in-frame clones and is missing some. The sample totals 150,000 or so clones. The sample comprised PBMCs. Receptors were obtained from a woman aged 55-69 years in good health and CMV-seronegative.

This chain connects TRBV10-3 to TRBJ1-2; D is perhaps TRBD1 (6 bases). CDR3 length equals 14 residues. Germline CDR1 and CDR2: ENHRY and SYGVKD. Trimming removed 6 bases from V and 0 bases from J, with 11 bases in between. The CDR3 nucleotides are TGTGCCATCAGCCTGGACAGAGCTAACTATGGCTACACCTTC. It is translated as CAISLDRANYGYTF.

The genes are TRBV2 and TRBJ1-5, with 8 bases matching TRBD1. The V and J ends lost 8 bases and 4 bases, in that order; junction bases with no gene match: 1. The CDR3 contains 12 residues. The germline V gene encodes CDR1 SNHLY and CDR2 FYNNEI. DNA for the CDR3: TGTGCCAGCGGACAGGGAAATCAGCCCCAGCATTTT. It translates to CASGQGNQPQHF.

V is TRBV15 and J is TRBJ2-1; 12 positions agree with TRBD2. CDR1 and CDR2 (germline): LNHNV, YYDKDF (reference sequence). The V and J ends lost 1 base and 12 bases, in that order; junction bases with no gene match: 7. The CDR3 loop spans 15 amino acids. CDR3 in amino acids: CATSRGSSGRGGQFF. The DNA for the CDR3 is TGTGCCACCAGCAGAGGTTCTAGCGGGAGGGGGGGGCAGTTCTTC.

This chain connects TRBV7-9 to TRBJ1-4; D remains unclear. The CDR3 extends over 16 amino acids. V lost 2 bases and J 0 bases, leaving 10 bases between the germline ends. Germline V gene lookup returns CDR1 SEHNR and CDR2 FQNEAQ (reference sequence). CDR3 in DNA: TGTGCCAGCAGCTTACTCGCGTCTGCAACTAATGAAAAACTGTTTTTT. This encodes CASSLLASATNEKLFF.

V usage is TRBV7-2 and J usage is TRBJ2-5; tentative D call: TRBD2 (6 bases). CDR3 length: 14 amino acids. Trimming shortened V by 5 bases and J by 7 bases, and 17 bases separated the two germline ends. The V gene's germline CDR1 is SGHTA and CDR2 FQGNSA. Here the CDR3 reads CASSPLEGTGTQYF. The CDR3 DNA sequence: TGTGCCAGCAGCCCATTAGAAGGGACTGGGACCCAGTACTTC.

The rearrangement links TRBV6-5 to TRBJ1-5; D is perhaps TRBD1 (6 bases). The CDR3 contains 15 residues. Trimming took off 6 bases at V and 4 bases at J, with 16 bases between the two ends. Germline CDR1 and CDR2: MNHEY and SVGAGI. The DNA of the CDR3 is TGTGCCAGCAGACCTGGACAGATTCGAAATCAGCCCCAGCATTTT. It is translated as CASRPGQIRNQPQHF.

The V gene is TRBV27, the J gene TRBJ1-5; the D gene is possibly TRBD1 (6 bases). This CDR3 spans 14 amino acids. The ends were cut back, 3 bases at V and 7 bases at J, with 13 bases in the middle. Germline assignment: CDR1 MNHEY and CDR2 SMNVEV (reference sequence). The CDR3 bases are TGTGCCAGCAGTTTCAGGGGATTGAGGCAGCCCCAGCATTTT. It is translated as CASSFRGLRQPQHF.

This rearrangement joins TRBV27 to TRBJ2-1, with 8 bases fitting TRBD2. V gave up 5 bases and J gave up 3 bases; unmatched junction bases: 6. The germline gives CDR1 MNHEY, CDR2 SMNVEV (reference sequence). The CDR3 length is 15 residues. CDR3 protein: CASSLAGGHYNEQFF. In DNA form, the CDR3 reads TGTGCCAGCAGTCTGGCGGGAGGCCACTACAATGAGCAGTTCTTC.

DNA for the CDR3: TGTGCCAGCAGTTACTTGAGATACGAGCAGTACTTC. Encoded protein: CASSYLRYEQYF. This chain links TRBV6-7 with TRBJ2-7; D is unclear. TRBV6-7 carries the ORF label, with uncertain function. V lost 1 base and J 4 bases, leaving 5 bases between the germline ends. CDR3 length: 12 amino acids.

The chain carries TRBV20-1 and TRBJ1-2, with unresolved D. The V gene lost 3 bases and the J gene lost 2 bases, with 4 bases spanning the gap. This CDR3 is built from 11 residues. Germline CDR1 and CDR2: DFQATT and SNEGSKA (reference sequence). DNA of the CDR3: TGCAGTGCTAGTGAGAACTATGGCTACACCTTC. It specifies CSASENYGYTF.

Here the CDR3 reads CARLAGGTNTGELFF. The CDR3 DNA sequence: TGTGCCCGCTTAGCGGGAGGTACGAACACCGGGGAGCTGTTTTTT. The rearrangement links TRBV30 to TRBJ2-2; 10 bases fit TRBD2. The V and J ends lost 8 bases and 0 bases, in that order; junction bases with no gene match: 6. The CDR3 extends over 15 amino acids. Germline CDR1 is GTSNPN and CDR2 is SVGIG (reference sequence).

The CDR3 DNA follows: TGTGCCAGCAGCTTAGGGGTAGGGGGGGGGCGCACAGATACGCAGTATTTT. The encoded protein is CASSLGVGGGRTDTQYF. J is TRBJ2-3 and V is TRBV7-3; D is perhaps TRBD2 (7 bases). Trimming pared 2 bases from V and 1 base from J, leaving 16 bases between. CDR3 length: 17 amino acids. Germline-derived CDR1 and CDR2 are SGHTA and FQGTGA.

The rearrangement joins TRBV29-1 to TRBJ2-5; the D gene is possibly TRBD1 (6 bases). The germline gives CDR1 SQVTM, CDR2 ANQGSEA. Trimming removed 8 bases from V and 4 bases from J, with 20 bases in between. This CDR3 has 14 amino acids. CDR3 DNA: TGCAGCTTGGAACGTACCAGGGGTTTAGAGACCCAGTACTTC. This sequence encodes CSLERTRGLETQYF.

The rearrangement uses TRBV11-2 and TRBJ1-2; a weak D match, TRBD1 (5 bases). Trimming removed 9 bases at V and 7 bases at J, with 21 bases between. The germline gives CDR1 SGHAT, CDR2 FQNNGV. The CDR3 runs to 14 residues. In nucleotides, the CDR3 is TGTGCCAGTTCGTCATCTGGGGGGGGACTTGGCTACACCTTC. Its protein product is CASSSSGGGLGYTF.

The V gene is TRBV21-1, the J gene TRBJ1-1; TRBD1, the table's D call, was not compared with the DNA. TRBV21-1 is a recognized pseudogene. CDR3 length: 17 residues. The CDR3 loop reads CASSLRHRVRVRTEAFF. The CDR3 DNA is TGTGCCAGCAGCCTCCGGCACAGGGTAAGAGTTAGGACTGAAGCTTTCTTT.